This record concerns one TCR beta chain sequence. These data are taken from a study of blood T cell repertoires in COVID-19. Study-wide context: The origin of the acute and convalescent COVID-19 samples was the United States, Italy and Spain.

V shed 0 bases and J shed 1 base, with 9 bases lying between them. Per germline, CDR1 MNHEY and CDR2 SVGAGI. The CDR3 sequence is 15 residues long. As processed by the authors: Amplification from reference gene primers served as the basis for estimated nucleated cell counts. Using immunoSEQ multiplex PCR, the repertoire was profiled, and TCRdb retains in-frame clones only, with some absent. Clone size and V and J calls were adopted from that table, with D and trimming inferred from the DNA. The data contain 250,000 or so clones, around 88% of them singletons. V usage is TRBV6-5 and J usage is TRBJ1-1, with a weak D call TRBD1 (5 bases). This TCR came from a woman in her 30s with COVID-19, enrolled during active disease. Material for sequencing was peripheral blood. The CDR3 DNA reads TGTGCCAGCAGTTACTCGATGGGGGGGAACACTGAAGCTTTCTTT. Its protein is CASSYSMGGNTEAFF.